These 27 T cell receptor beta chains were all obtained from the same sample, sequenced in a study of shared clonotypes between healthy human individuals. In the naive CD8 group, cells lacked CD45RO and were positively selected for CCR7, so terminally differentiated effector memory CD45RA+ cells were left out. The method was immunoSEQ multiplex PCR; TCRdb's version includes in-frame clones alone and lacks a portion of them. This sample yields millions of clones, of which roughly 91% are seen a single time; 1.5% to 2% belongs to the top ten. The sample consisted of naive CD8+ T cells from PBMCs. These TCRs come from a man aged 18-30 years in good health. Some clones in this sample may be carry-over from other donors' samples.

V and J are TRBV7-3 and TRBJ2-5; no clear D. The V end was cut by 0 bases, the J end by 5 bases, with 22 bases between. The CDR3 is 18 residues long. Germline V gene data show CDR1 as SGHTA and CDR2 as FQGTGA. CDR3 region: CASSLTAYGRLGKETQYF. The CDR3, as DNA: TGTGCCAGCAGCTTAACCGCCTACGGCAGGTTGGGGAAGGAGACCCAGTACTTC.

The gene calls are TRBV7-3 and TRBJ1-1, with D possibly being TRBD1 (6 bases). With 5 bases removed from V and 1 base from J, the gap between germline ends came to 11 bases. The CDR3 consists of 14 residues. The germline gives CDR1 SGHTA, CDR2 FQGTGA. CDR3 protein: CASSSSGANTEAFF. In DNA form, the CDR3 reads TGTGCCAGCAGCAGCTCAGGGGCGAACACTGAAGCTTTCTTT.

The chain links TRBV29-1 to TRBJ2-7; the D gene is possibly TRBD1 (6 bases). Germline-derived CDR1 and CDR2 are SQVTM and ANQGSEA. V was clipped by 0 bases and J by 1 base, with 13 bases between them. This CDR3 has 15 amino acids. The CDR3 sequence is CSVEESGTPSYEQYF. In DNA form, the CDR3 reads TGCAGCGTTGAAGAATCCGGGACACCGTCCTACGAGCAGTACTTC.

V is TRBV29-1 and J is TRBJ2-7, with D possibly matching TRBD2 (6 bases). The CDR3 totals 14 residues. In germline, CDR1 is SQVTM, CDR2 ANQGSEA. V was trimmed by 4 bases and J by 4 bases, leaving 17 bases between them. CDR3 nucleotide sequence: TGCAGCGTTGCGCATCCGGGACTCCAATACGAGCAGTACTTC. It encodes CSVAHPGLQYEQYF.

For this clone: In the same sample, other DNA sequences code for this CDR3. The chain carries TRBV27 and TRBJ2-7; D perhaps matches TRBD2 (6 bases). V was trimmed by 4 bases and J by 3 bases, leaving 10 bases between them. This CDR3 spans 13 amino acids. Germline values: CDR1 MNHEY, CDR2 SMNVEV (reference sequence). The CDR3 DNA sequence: TGTGCCAGCAGTTCGGGACTGGTCTACGAGCAGTACTTC. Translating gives CASSSGLVYEQYF.

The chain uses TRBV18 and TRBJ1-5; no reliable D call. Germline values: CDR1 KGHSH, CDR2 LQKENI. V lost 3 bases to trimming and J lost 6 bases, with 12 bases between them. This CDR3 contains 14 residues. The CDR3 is CASSPGRSSQPQHF. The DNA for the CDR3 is TGTGCCAGCTCACCTGGAAGGTCTAGTCAGCCCCAGCATTTT.

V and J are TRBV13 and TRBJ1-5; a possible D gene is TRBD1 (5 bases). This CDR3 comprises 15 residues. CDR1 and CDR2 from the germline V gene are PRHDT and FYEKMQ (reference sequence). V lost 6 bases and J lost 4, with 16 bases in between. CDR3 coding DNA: TGTGCCAGCAGTCCAGGGCGGGGAGAGAATCAGCCCCAGCATTTT. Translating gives CASSPGRGENQPQHF.

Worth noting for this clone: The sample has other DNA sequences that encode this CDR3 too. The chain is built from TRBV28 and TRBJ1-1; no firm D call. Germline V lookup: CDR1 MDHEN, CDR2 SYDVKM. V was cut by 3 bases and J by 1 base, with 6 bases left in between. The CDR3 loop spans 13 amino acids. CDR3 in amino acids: CASSFLRNTEAFF. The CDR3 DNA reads TGTGCCAGCAGTTTTTTGAGGAACACTGAAGCTTTCTTT.

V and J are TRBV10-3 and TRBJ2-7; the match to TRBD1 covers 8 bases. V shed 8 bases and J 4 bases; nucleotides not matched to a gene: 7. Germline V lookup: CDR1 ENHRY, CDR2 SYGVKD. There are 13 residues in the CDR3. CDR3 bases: TGTGCCATCGGAACAGGGGGGACGTACGAGCAGTACTTC. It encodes CAIGTGGTYEQYF.

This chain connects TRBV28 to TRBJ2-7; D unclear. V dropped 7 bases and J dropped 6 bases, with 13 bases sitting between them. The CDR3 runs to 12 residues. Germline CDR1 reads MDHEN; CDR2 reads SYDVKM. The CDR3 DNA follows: TGTGCCAGCACCCAAGCCAGTGTCGAGCAGTACTTC. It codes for CASTQASVEQYF.

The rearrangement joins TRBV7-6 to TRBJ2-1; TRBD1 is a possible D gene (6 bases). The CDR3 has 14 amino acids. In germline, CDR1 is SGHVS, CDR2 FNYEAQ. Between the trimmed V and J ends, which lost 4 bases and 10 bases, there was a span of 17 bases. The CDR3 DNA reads TGTGCCAGCAGCTCGACGGGGACACGCTGGGAGCAGTTCTTC. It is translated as CASSSTGTRWEQFF.

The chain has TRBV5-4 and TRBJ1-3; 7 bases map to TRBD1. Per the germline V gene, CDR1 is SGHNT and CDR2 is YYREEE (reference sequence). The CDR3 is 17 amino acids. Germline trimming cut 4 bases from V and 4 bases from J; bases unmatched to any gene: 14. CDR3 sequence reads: CASSPKGGGAEGNTIYF. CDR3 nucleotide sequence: TGTGCCAGCAGCCCGAAGGGAGGGGGCGCGGAGGGAAACACCATATATTTT.

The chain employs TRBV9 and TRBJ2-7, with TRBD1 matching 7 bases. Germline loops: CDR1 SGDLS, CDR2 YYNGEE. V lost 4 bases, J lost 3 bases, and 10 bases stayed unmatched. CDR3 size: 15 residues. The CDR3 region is CASSTQDRPSYEQYF. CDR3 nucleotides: TGTGCCAGCAGCACTCAGGACAGGCCCAGCTACGAGCAGTACTTC. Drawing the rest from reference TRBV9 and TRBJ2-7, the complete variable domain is DSGVTQTPKHLITATGQRVTLRCSPRSGDLSVYWYQQSLDQGLQFLIQYYNGEERAKGNILERFSAQQFPDLHSELNLSSLELGDSALYFCASSTQDRPSYEQYFGPGTRLTVT.

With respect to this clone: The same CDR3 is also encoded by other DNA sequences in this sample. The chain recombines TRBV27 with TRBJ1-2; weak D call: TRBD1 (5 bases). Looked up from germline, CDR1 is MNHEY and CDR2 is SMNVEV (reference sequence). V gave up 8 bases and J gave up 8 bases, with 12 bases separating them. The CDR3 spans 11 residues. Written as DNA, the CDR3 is TGTGCCAGCTCCGGGACTTCGGGCTACACCTTC. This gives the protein CASSGTSGYTF.

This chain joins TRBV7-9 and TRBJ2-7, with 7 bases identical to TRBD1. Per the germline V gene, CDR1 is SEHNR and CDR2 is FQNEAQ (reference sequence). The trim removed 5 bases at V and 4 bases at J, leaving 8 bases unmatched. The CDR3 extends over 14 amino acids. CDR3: CASSRQGATYEQYF. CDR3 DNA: TGTGCCAGCAGCCGACAGGGCGCCACGTACGAGCAGTACTTC. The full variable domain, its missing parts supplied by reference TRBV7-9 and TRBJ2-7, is DTGVSQNPRHKITKRGQNVTFRCDPISEHNRLYWYRQTLGQGPEFLTYFQNEAQLEKSRLLSDRFSAERPKGSFSTLEIQRTEQGDSAMYLCASSRQGATYEQYFGPGTRLTVT.

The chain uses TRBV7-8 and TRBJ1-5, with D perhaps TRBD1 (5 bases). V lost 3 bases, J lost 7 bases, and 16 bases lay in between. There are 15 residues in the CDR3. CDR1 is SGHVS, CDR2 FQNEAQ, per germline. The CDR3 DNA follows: TGTGCCAGCAGCTTTACGGGGCAAGGAAACCAGCCCCAGCATTTT. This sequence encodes CASSFTGQGNQPQHF.

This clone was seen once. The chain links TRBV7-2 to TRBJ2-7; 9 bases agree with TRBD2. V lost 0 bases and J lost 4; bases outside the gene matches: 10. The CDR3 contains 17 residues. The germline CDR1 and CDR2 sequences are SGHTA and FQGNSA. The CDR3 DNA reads TGTGCCAGCAGCTTAGCAGCCACAGCGGGAGGCATGTACGAGCAGTACTTC. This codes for CASSLAATAGGMYEQYF.

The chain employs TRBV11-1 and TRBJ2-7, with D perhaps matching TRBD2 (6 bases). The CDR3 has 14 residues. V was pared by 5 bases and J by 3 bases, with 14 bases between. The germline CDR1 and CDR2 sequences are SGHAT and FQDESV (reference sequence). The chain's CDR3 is CASSPQTRGYEQYF. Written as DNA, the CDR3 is TGTGCCAGCAGCCCTCAGACTAGAGGCTACGAGCAGTACTTC. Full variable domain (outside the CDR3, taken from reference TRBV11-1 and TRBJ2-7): EAEVAQSPRYKITEKSQAVAFWCDPISGHATLYWYRQILGQGPELLVQFQDESVVDDSQLPKDRFSAERLKGVDSTLKIQPAELGDSAMYLCASSPQTRGYEQYFGPGTRLTVT.

The CDR3 nucleotides read TGTGCCAGCAGCCAAGGATACTTGGACAGCGGGGAAAAACTGTTTTTT. Translated: CASSQGYLDSGEKLFF. V and J are TRBV14 and TRBJ1-4; maybe TRBD1 (6 bases). Trimming took off 1 base at V and 8 bases at J, with 17 bases between the two ends. Germline-derived CDR1 and CDR2 are SGHDN and FVKESK. CDR3 length: 16 residues.

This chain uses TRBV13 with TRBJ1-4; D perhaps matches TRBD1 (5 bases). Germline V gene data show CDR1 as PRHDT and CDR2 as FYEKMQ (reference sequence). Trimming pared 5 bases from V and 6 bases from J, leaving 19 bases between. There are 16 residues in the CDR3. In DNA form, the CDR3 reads TGTGCCAGCAGCGGCCGGGACCGTTCTTGGGATGAAAAACTGTTTTTT. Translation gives CASSGRDRSWDEKLFF.

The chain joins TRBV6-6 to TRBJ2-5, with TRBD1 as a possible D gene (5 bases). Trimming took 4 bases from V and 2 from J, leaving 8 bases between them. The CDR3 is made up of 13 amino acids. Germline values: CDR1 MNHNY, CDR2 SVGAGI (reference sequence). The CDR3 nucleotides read TGTGCCAGCAGTTCTCAGGGACAAGAGACCCAGTACTTC. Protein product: CASSSQGQETQYF.

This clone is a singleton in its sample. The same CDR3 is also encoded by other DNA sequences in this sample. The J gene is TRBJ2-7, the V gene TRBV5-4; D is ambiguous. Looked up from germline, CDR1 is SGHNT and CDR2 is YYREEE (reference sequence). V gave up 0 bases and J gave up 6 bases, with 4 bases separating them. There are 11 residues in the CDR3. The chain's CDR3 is CASSLEGEQYF. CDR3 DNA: TGTGCCAGCAGCTTGGAAGGCGAGCAGTACTTC. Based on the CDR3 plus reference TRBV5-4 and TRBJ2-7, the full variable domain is ETGVTQSPTHLIKTRGQQVTLRCSSQSGHNTVSWYQQALGQGPQFIFQYYREEENGRGNFPPRFSGLQFPNYSSELNVNALELDDSALYLCASSLEGEQYFGPGTRLTVT.

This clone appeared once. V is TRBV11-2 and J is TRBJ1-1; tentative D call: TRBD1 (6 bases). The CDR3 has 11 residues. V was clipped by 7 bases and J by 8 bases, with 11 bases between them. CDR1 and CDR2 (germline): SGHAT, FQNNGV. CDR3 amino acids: CASMGATEAFF. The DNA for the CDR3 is TGTGCCAGCATGGGGGCAACCGAAGCTTTCTTT.

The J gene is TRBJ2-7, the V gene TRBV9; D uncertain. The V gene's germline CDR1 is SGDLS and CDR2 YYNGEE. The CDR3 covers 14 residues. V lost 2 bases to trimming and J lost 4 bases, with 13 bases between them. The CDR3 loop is CASSVYDGRYEQYF. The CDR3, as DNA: TGTGCCAGCAGCGTTTACGACGGCAGGTACGAGCAGTACTTC. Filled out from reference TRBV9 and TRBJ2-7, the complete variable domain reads DSGVTQTPKHLITATGQRVTLRCSPRSGDLSVYWYQQSLDQGLQFLIQYYNGEERAKGNILERFSAQQFPDLHSELNLSSLELGDSALYFCASSVYDGRYEQYFGPGTRLTVT.

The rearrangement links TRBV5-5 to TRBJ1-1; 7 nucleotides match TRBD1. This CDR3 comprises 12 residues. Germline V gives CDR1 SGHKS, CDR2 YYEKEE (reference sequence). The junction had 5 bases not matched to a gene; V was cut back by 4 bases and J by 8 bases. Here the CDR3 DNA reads TGTGCCAGCAGCACAGGGGTCCGCGAAGCTTTCTTT. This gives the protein CASSTGVREAFF.

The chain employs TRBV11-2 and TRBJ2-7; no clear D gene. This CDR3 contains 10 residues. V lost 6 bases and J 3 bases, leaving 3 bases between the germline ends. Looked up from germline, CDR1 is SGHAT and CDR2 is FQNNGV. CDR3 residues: CASRGYEQYF. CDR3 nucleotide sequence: TGTGCCAGCAGGGGCTACGAGCAGTACTTC.

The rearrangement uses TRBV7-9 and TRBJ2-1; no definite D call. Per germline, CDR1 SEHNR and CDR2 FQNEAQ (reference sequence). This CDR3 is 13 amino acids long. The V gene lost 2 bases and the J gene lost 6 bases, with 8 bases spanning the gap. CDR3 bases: TGTGCCAGCAGCTTAATTGACCGCAATGAGCAGTTCTTC. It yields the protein CASSLIDRNEQFF.